One sample yielded the 6 T cell receptor beta chains listed below, sequenced in a study of blood T cell repertoires in COVID-19. Profiling relied on immunoSEQ multiplex PCR, and the TCRdb table lists in-frame clones only, not all of them. Among 330,000 or so clones listed, approximately 87% were seen once. Sequenced input: PBMCs or T cells enriched from blood (not recorded which). These receptors were obtained from a man aged 35 to 55 in a cohort exposed to, infected with or recovered from COVID-19 (not recorded which).

The rearrangement links TRBV27 to TRBJ2-7; weak D call: TRBD1 (6 bases). V lost 6 bases to trimming and J lost 6 bases, with 18 bases between them. Germline loops: CDR1 MNHEY, CDR2 SMNVEV (reference sequence). The CDR3 contains 14 residues. CDR3 region: CASRQQGPNGEQYF. In DNA form, the CDR3 reads TGTGCCAGCAGACAACAGGGACCGAACGGCGAGCAGTACTTC.

V and J are TRBV5-1 and TRBJ1-2, with TRBD1 identical over 9 bases. CDR1 and CDR2 (germline): SGHRS, YFSETQ. The V and J ends lost 3 bases and 2 bases, in that order; junction bases with no gene match: 5. This CDR3 has 15 amino acids. This CDR3 reads CASSSGGTGNYGYTF. The CDR3 nucleotides read TGCGCCAGCAGCTCTGGCGGGACAGGGAACTATGGCTACACCTTC. Full variable domain (missing parts from reference TRBV5-1 and TRBJ1-2): KAGVTQTPRYLIKTRGQQVTLSCSPISGHRSVSWYQQTPGQGLQFLFEYFSETQRNKGNFPGRFSGRQFSNSRSEMNVSTLELGDSALYLCASSSGGTGNYGYTFGSGTRLTVV.

The chain couples TRBV5-1 to TRBJ1-2; D call uncertain. The CDR3 length is 15 residues. Trimming cost V 0 bases and J 5 bases, with 14 bases left between them. Germline V CDR1 and CDR2: SGHRS, YFSETQ. In DNA form, the CDR3 reads TGCGCCAGCAGCTTGGCCGGGTCTGCCCCTTATGGCTACACCTTC. Translation: CASSLAGSAPYGYTF.

This clone appeared a few times. Within the sample, other DNA sequences also encode this same CDR3. The genes are TRBV4-1 and TRBJ2-7; TRBD2 aligns across 9 bases. This CDR3 contains 15 residues. Trimming removed 1 base from V and 2 bases from J; junction bases left unmatched: 3. Germline V gives CDR1 MGHRA, CDR2 YSYEKL. The CDR3 protein is CASSQASGTTYEQYF. CDR3 sequence (DNA): TGCGCCAGCAGCCAAGCTAGCGGGACTACCTACGAGCAGTACTTC.

Many counts were recorded for this clone. The chain employs TRBV2 and TRBJ1-5; D perhaps matches TRBD1 (6 bases). This CDR3 contains 15 residues. The V gene lost 5 bases and the J gene lost 4 bases, with 15 bases spanning the gap. Germline CDR1 and CDR2: SNHLY and FYNNEI. The CDR3 spells CASSTNRGMNQPQHF. As DNA, the CDR3 is TGTGCCAGCAGTACGAATAGGGGGATGAATCAGCCCCAGCATTTT.

The rearrangement links TRBV6-6 to TRBJ2-7; the match to TRBD2 covers 9 bases. Germline V gene data show CDR1 as MNHNY and CDR2 as SVGAGI (reference sequence). This CDR3 contains 19 residues. V shed 5 bases, J shed 2 bases, and the junction held 19 bases outside the gene matches. CDR3 sequence: CASSPPGLAATRSTYEQYF. The CDR3 nucleotides are TGTGCCAGCAGTCCTCCGGGACTAGCAGCAACCCGGAGCACCTACGAGCAGTACTTC.